The entry that follows covers one T cell receptor beta chain sequence. The antigen remains unidentified. Data came from immunoSEQ multiplex PCR; TCRdb stores just in-frame clones and leaves some out. The sample holds 110,000 to 150,000 clones, over 75% seen once. The data derive from a study of T cell responses to AZD1222 COVID-19 vaccine. General study findings and limits: Unmutated regions of variants are reportedly targeted by nearly half of spike-specific TCRs. Repertoire sampling occurred only after the peak T cell response. Mapped onto spike, vaccine-associated CD4 TCRs spanned it and were dominant at 160-218 and 743-854.

This receptor was obtained from an adult in good health. The specimen comprised peripheral blood, sampled on day 0 of AZD1222 vaccination.

In DNA, the CDR3 is TGTGCCAGCAGTTTAGATTGGGACTACTACACTGAAGCTTTCTTT. Its protein is CASSLDWDYYTEAFF. V usage is TRBV28 and J usage is TRBJ1-1, with D perhaps TRBD1 (5 bases). Germline loops: CDR1 MDHEN, CDR2 SYDVKM. This CDR3 contains 15 residues. V dropped 2 bases and J dropped 3 bases, with 13 bases sitting between them.